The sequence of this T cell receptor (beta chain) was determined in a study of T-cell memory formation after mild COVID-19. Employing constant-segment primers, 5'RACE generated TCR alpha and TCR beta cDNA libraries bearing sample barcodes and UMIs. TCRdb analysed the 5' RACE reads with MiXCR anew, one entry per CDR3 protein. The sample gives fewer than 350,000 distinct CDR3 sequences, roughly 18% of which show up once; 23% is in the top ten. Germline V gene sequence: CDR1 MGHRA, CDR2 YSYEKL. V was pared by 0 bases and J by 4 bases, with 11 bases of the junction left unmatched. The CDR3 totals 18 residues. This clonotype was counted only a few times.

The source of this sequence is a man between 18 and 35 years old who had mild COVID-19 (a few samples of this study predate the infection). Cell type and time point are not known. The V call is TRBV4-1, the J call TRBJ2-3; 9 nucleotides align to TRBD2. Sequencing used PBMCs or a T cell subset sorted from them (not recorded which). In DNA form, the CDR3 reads TGCGCCAGCAGCCAAGAAGGGGGCAGCGGGGGGTGGTCAGATACGCAGTATTTT. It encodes CASSQEGGSGGWSDTQYF.